These 16 T cell receptor beta chains were all obtained from the same sample, sequenced in a study of T cells in Graves' hyperthyroidism and ophthalmopathy. What was amplified from RNA transcripts were TCR beta CDR3 regions. RT-PCR in the first round (using the HTBI primer set) targeted the TCR CDR3. In TCRdb, the multiplex PCR reads were re-called with MiXCR into one record per CDR3 protein. The sample shows 600,000 or so distinct CDR3 sequences, around 15% of them seen only once. The specimen sequenced was blood. The receptors originated from a woman in her twenties or thirties with Graves' hyperthyroidism.

This clonotype occurred many times. J is TRBJ2-1 and V is TRBV24-1, with 10 bases fitting TRBD1. The CDR3 totals 16 residues. CDR1 and CDR2 from the germline V gene are KGHDR and SFDVKD. V shed 3 bases, J shed 6 bases, and the junction held 7 bases outside the gene matches. The CDR3 DNA is TGTGCCACCAGTGATCCGACGAGGACAGGGGGCAATGAGCAGTTCTTC. Translated, it gives CATSDPTRTGGNEQFF.

This clonotype was seen a handful of times. This may stem from a read error, because a much larger clone lies one nucleotide away. V gene TRBV6-2 or TRBV6-3 combines with J gene TRBJ2-5, with a weak D call TRBD1 (6 bases). V was trimmed by 7 bases and J by 3 bases, leaving 15 bases between them. The CDR3 has 14 residues. Germline V lookup: CDR1 MNHEY, CDR2 SVGEGT. The CDR3 bases are TGTGCCAGCACCACAGGGTGGACAGAAGAGACCCAGTACTTC. Its protein product is CASTTGWTEETQYF.

The J gene is TRBJ2-1, the V gene TRBV20-1; 9 bases map to TRBD2. Germline V gene lookup returns CDR1 DFQATT and CDR2 SNEGSKA (reference sequence). This CDR3 has 15 residues. V shed 1 base, J shed 7 bases, and the junction held 8 bases outside the gene matches. The DNA for the CDR3 is TGCAGTGCTAGAGCTTTAGCGGGAGCTGCGAATGAGCAGTTCTTC. Translation gives CSARALAGAANEQFF.

This clonotype turned up a few times. The chain uses TRBV24-1 and TRBJ2-3; D perhaps matches TRBD1 (6 bases). Germline assignment: CDR1 KGHDR and CDR2 SFDVKD. The length of the CDR3 is 14 residues. V lost 4 bases and J lost 6, with 13 bases in between. The CDR3 coding sequence is TGTGCCACCAGTGAAACCTTGGGGGCTGATACGCAGTATTTT. Its translation is CATSETLGADTQYF.

This clonotype came up many times. J is TRBJ2-7 and V is TRBV5-1, with TRBD1 identical over 8 bases. Germline V gives CDR1 SGHRS, CDR2 YFSETQ. The J segment lost 0 bases and the V segment lost 5 bases, leaving 4 bases of the junction unmatched. CDR3 length: 14 amino acids. The CDR3 sequence is CASRIGTGSYEQYF. The CDR3 DNA reads as TGCGCCAGCAGGATTGGGACAGGCTCCTACGAGCAGTACTTC.

This clonotype was found a few times. CDR3 in amino acids: CSVEVLNEQFF. The CDR3 DNA reads TGCAGCGTTGAAGTTCTCAATGAGCAGTTCTTC. The chain employs TRBV29-1 and TRBJ2-1; D ambiguous. CDR3 length: 11 amino acids. The germline V gene encodes CDR1 SQVTM and CDR2 ANQGSEA. Deletions cut 1 base from V and 6 bases from J, with 4 bases between.

This clonotype came up many times. CDR3 residues: CASSPLGTGVRPQHF. DNA for the CDR3: TGTGCCAGCTCACCACTTGGGACAGGGGTTAGGCCCCAGCATTTT. The V call is TRBV18, the J call TRBJ1-5, with 10 nucleotides matching TRBD1. The CDR3 has 15 amino acids. In germline, CDR1 is KGHSH, CDR2 LQKENI. The junction had 6 bases not matched to a gene; V was cut back by 1 base and J by 9 bases.

As for this clonotype: This may arise from a read error, as a much more abundant clone is one base away. This chain joins TRBV30 and TRBJ2-3; 10 bases map to TRBD2. The germline gives CDR1 GTSNPN, CDR2 SVGIG (reference sequence). V gave up 1 base and J gave up 0 bases; unmatched junction bases: 4. The CDR3 sequence is 16 residues long. The DNA of the CDR3 is TGTGCCTGGAGTGGGCCTAGCGGGAGTAGCACAGATACGCAGTATTTT. This translates into CAWSGPSGSSTDTQYF. The variable domain in full, with the rest retrieved from reference TRBV30 and TRBJ2-3, is SQTIHQWPATLVQPVGSPLSLECTVEGTSNPNLYWYRQAAGRGLQLLFYSVGIGQISSEVPQNLSASRPQDRQFILSSKKLLLSDSGFYLCAWSGPSGSSTDTQYFGPGTRLTVL.

This clonotype was detected ten times or more. This chain links TRBV24-1 with TRBJ2-1, with 7 bases aligning to TRBD2. The V gene end was trimmed by 5 bases and the J gene end by 3 bases; junction bases not matched to a gene: 12. The CDR3 is made up of 17 amino acids. Germline V lookup: CDR1 KGHDR, CDR2 SFDVKD. CDR3 in DNA: TGTGCCACCAGTGTTAAAGGGACTACCATTTACTACAATGAGCAGTTCTTC. Translation: CATSVKGTTIYYNEQFF.

Ten or more counts support this clonotype. J is TRBJ1-4 and V is TRBV28; D unresolved. Germline V lookup: CDR1 MDHEN, CDR2 SYDVKM. The V end lost 5 bases, the J end lost 0 bases, and 16 bases lay between the germline ends. This CDR3 spans 17 amino acids. CDR3 in amino acids: CASSPRGVFATNEKLFF. The CDR3 DNA follows: TGTGCCAGCAGTCCCCGTGGGGTGTTTGCAACTAATGAAAAACTGTTTTTT.

This clonotype has at least ten counts. The J gene is TRBJ2-2, the V gene TRBV7-6, with 12 positions matching TRBD2. The germline V gene has CDR1 SGHVS and CDR2 FNYEAQ. The CDR3 is made up of 17 amino acids. J gave up 7 bases and V 0 bases, and 6 bases lay outside the gene matches. The CDR3 sequence: CASSLALAGGPNGELFF. DNA for the CDR3: TGTGCCAGCAGCTTAGCTCTAGCGGGAGGGCCGAACGGGGAGCTGTTTTTT.

This clonotype was picked up many times. The chain uses TRBV6-1 and TRBJ2-3, with TRBD2 identical over 8 bases. The trim removed 7 bases at V and 4 bases at J, leaving 4 bases unmatched. Germline loops: CDR1 MNHNS, CDR2 SASEGT. This CDR3 has 13 residues. CDR3 protein: CASKAGDADTQYF. As DNA, the CDR3 is TGTGCCAGCAAAGCGGGAGACGCAGATACGCAGTATTTT.

This chain connects TRBV7-9 to TRBJ2-7, with 7 bases fitting TRBD1. Per the germline V gene, CDR1 is SEHNR and CDR2 is FQNEAQ (reference sequence). V lost 3 bases and J lost 6; bases outside the gene matches: 8. This CDR3 is 14 amino acids long. In DNA form, the CDR3 reads TGTGCCAGCAGCTTTTCGACAGGGTTTCGCGAGCAGTACTTC. Protein sequence: CASSFSTGFREQYF. The whole variable domain, filled in from reference TRBV7-9 and TRBJ2-7, reads DTGVSQNPRHKITKRGQNVTFRCDPISEHNRLYWYRQTLGQGPEFLTYFQNEAQLEKSRLLSDRFSAERPKGSFSTLEIQRTEQGDSAMYLCASSFSTGFREQYFGPGTRLTVT.

The chain recombines TRBV4-3 with TRBJ2-1, with TRBD2 matching over 7 bases. The trim removed 0 bases at V and 12 bases at J, leaving 17 bases unmatched. CDR1 is LGHNA, CDR2 YSLEER, per germline. The CDR3 sequence is 17 residues long. The CDR3 spells CASSQDRSGTESGRQFF. In DNA, the CDR3 is TGCGCCAGCAGCCAAGATAGAAGCGGGACCGAGTCTGGGAGGCAGTTCTTC.

V gene TRBV15 combines with J gene TRBJ2-2, with D possibly TRBD2 on 6 matching bases. V shed 1 base and J shed 6 bases, with 6 bases lying between them. The length of the CDR3 is 13 residues. Germline CDR1 reads LNHNV; CDR2 reads YYDKDF (reference sequence). This CDR3 is CATSRGRAGELFF. The CDR3 bases are TGTGCCACCAGCAGAGGGAGGGCCGGGGAGCTGTTTTTT.

This clonotype was picked up a small number of times. The CDR3 is CASSESPTSYEQYF. CDR3 nucleotide sequence: TGTGCCAGCAGTGAATCTCCCACCTCCTACGAGCAGTACTTC. The genes are TRBV6-1 and TRBJ2-7; no definite D call. The CDR3 extends over 14 amino acids. Trimming removed 2 bases from V and 0 bases from J, with 8 bases in between. CDR1 is MNHNS, CDR2 SASEGT, per germline.